This T cell receptor beta chain was observed in a study of graft-versus-host responses after intestinal transplantation. Study background: Induction with anti-thymocyte globulin, then tacrolimus and steroids for three to four years, was given to all recipients.

The germline gives CDR1 SGHTS, CDR2 YDEGEE. V lost 3 bases, J lost 4 bases, and 6 bases stayed unmatched. The CDR3 spans 14 residues. The protocol was immunoSEQ multiplex PCR, while the TCRdb copy is restricted to in-frame clones and leaves out a portion. The repertoire holds about 83,000 clones, with 85% to 90% as singletons. This clone was counted between two and nine times. The antigen is unknown. Overall study results and limits: Peak levels of circulating GvH clones tracked with early post-transplant HvG declines. Recipient marrow held GvH clones, some first seen in ileum or blood.

The source of this sequence is a human donor who received an intestinal transplant. The sample here was unstimulated CD4+ T cells sorted from spleen or lymph node cells, taken before intestinal transplant. J is TRBJ1-2 and V is TRBV5-8; 7 nucleotides line up with TRBD1. The DNA of the CDR3 is TGTGCCAGCAGCTGGCCCGGACAGGTCTATGGCTACACCTTC. It is translated as CASSWPGQVYGYTF.